This paragraph covers one TCR beta chain sequence. Clones were sequenced by immunoSEQ multiplex PCR, and TCRdb holds only the in-frame ones, with some missing. The repertoire holds about 59,000 clones, with approximately 86% as singletons. V gave up 5 bases and J gave up 3 bases, with 6 bases separating them. Germline V lookup: CDR1 SGHTA, CDR2 FQGNSA. There are 12 residues in the CDR3. This specimen comes from a study of technical replicates of blood from a few donors. The sample consisted of PBMCs. This rearrangement joins TRBV7-2 to TRBJ2-3; no clear D. The clonotype originates from a human donor in good health. Some clones in this sample may be carry-over from other donors' samples. The CDR3 reads CASSVGTDTQYF. For the CDR3, the DNA is TGTGCCAGCAGCGTCGGGACAGATACGCAGTATTTT.